These 14 T cell receptor beta chains were sequenced from one sample in a study of blood T cell repertoires in COVID-19. Repertoires were generated with immunoSEQ multiplex PCR, while TCRdb's copy carries only in-frame clones and drops some. The sample shows a few hundred thousand clones, about nine tenths of them seen only once. The sample consisted of PBMCs or T cells enriched from blood (not recorded which). The receptor source for this set is a woman younger than 45 who had been exposed to COVID-19.

In its sample, this clone was seen many times. The genes are TRBV5-1 and TRBJ2-5, with 9 bases lining up with TRBD2. Trimming cost V 0 bases and J 4 bases; bases outside gene matches: 4. The CDR3 loop spans 15 amino acids. Germline V lookup: CDR1 SGHRS, CDR2 YFSETQ. The CDR3: CASSLGAGGGETQYF. CDR3 nucleotide sequence: TGCGCCAGCAGCTTGGGAGCGGGAGGAGGAGAGACCCAGTACTTC.

The chain is built from TRBV7-6 and TRBJ2-7; the D gene is possibly TRBD1 (5 bases). The CDR3 is 16 amino acids. V lost 1 base, J lost 0 bases, and 13 bases lay in between. Germline assignment: CDR1 SGHVS and CDR2 FNYEAQ. The CDR3 loop reads CASSLDPVRGSYEQYF. In DNA, the CDR3 is TGTGCCAGCAGCTTAGATCCCGTTAGGGGCTCCTACGAGCAGTACTTC.

The J gene is TRBJ2-7, the V gene TRBV5-8; D possibly corresponds to TRBD2 (5 bases). Trimming removed 0 bases from V and 4 bases from J, with 17 bases in between. CDR3 length: 16 residues. The V gene's germline CDR1 is SGHTS and CDR2 YDEGEE. CDR3 nucleotide sequence: TGTGCCAGCAGCTTGGTAGTGGCAACGGGCGGGTACGAGCAGTACTTC. The encoded protein is CASSLVVATGGYEQYF.

This clone was counted only a few times. The gene calls are TRBV5-1 and TRBJ1-2, with TRBD1 identical over 10 bases. The J segment lost 2 bases and the V segment lost 4 bases, leaving 11 bases of the junction unmatched. Per the germline V gene, CDR1 is SGHRS and CDR2 is YFSETQ. CDR3 length equals 17 residues. The CDR3 region is CASSPLVPGQGNYGYTF. CDR3 in DNA: TGCGCCAGCAGCCCATTAGTGCCGGGACAGGGGAACTATGGCTACACCTTC. Full variable domain (outside the CDR3, taken from reference TRBV5-1 and TRBJ1-2): KAGVTQTPRYLIKTRGQQVTLSCSPISGHRSVSWYQQTPGQGLQFLFEYFSETQRNKGNFPGRFSGRQFSNSRSEMNVSTLELGDSALYLCASSPLVPGQGNYGYTFGSGTRLTVV.

The table lists this clone with a few counts. V gene TRBV10-3 combines with J gene TRBJ2-3; D is uncertain. Deletions cut 8 bases from V and 3 bases from J, with 9 bases between. Germline CDR1 reads ENHRY; CDR2 reads SYGVKD. The CDR3 spans 12 residues. The CDR3 DNA sequence: TGTGCCATCGCGCCCAGGACAGATACGCAGTATTTT. Its protein is CAIAPRTDTQYF.

The chain joins TRBV28 to TRBJ2-1; 12 bases match TRBD2. The trim removed 3 bases at V and 8 bases at J, leaving 8 bases unmatched. The CDR3 has 16 residues. Per germline, CDR1 MDHEN and CDR2 SYDVKM. CDR3 nucleotide sequence: TGTGCCAGCAGTTTGGGGGGACTAGCGGGTGCTCATGAGCAGTTCTTC. The encoded protein is CASSLGGLAGAHEQFF. Based on the CDR3 plus reference TRBV28 and TRBJ2-1, the full variable domain is DVKVTQSSRYLVKRTGEKVFLECVQDMDHENMFWYRQDPGLGLRLIYFSYDVKMKEKGDIPEGYSVSREKKERFSLILESASTNQTSMYLCASSLGGLAGAHEQFFGPGTRLTVL.

With regard to this clone: At one end the junction does not follow the germline gene, possibly because of a read error. This rearrangement joins TRBV2 to TRBJ2-7; D gene ambiguous. Germline-derived CDR1 and CDR2 are SNHLY and FYNNEI. The CDR3 totals 11 residues. CDR3 loop: CASSEVRQLDF. CDR3 in DNA: TGTGCCAGCAGTGAGGTCAGGCAGCTGGACTTC. The full variable domain, with the rest looked up from reference TRBV2 and TRBJ2-7, is EPEVTQTPSHQVTQMGQEVILRCVPISNHLYFYWYRQILGQKVEFLVSFYNNEISEKSEIFDDQFSVERPDGSNFTLKIRSTKLEDSAMYFCASSEVRQLDFGPGTRLTVT.

The chain has TRBV28 and TRBJ1-1; TRBD1 aligns across 9 bases. CDR3 length: 16 residues. The V segment lost 2 bases and the J segment 3 bases; nucleotides outside the gene matches: 7. Germline loops: CDR1 MDHEN, CDR2 SYDVKM. The DNA for the CDR3 is TGTGCCAGCAGTTTAATTGACGACAGGGGGGACACTGAAGCTTTCTTT. Its translation is CASSLIDDRGDTEAFF.

V and J are TRBV3-1 (or the pseudogene TRBV3-2) and TRBJ2-1; 7 positions match TRBD1. Germline-derived CDR1 and CDR2 are LGHDT and YNNKEL (reference sequence). This CDR3 has 15 residues. V shed 4 bases, J shed 10 bases, and the junction held 13 bases outside the gene matches. CDR3: CASSPLPQTGVEQFF. The CDR3 coding sequence is TGTGCCAGCAGCCCTCTACCCCAAACAGGGGTGGAGCAGTTCTTC.

CDR3 region: CASSSQGTSGRENEQFF. CDR3 nucleotide sequence: TGTGCCAGCAGCTCCCAGGGAACTAGCGGGAGGGAGAATGAGCAGTTCTTC. V gene TRBV11-3 combines with J gene TRBJ2-1; TRBD2 matches 13 bases. CDR1 SGHNT and CDR2 YENEEA come from the germline V gene. Trimming at V came to 4 bases and at J to 7 bases, leaving 10 bases not matched to a gene. CDR3 size: 17 residues.

V usage is TRBV7-3 and J usage is TRBJ1-2; D is perhaps TRBD1 (5 bases). Between the trimmed V and J ends, which lost 5 bases and 4 bases, there was a span of 14 bases. In germline, CDR1 is SGHTA, CDR2 FQGTGA. The CDR3 extends over 14 amino acids. The chain's CDR3 is CASSPGQGGYGYTF. The CDR3 nucleotides read TGTGCCAGCAGCCCTGGGCAGGGTGGCTATGGCTACACCTTC. Based on the CDR3 plus reference TRBV7-3 and TRBJ1-2, the full variable domain is GAGVSQTPSNKVTEKGKYVELRCDPISGHTALYWYRQSLGQGPEFLIYFQGTGAADDSGLPNDRFFAVRPEGSVSTLKIQRTERGDSAVYLCASSPGQGGYGYTFGSGTRLTVV.

The genes are TRBV30 and TRBJ1-5, with TRBD1 as a possible D gene (5 bases). This CDR3 comprises 14 residues. CDR1 GTSNPN and CDR2 SVGIG come from the germline V gene (reference sequence). Trimming cost V 3 bases and J 5 bases, with 14 bases left between them. The DNA of the CDR3 is TGTGCCTGGAGAGGCAGGCAGACAGATCAGCCCCAGCATTTT. This gives the protein CAWRGRQTDQPQHF.

As to this clone: Other DNA sequences in this specimen translate into the identical CDR3. The chain uses TRBV12-3 or TRBV12-4 and TRBJ1-2, with 7 bases matching TRBD1. V trimming: 1 base; J trimming: 4 bases; junction bases outside the gene matches: 0. This CDR3 has 13 amino acids. The CDR3 loop is CASSLGQGYGYTF. Here the CDR3 DNA reads TGTGCCAGCAGTTTAGGACAGGGCTATGGCTACACCTTC.

This clone was counted once. This rearrangement joins TRBV6-4 to TRBJ2-3; TRBD2 agrees at 9 bases. V trimming: 8 bases; J trimming: 1 base; junction bases outside the gene matches: 1. This CDR3 spans 13 amino acids. CDR1 MRHNA and CDR2 SNTAGT come from the germline V gene. The CDR3: CASWTSGTDTQYF. The DNA for the CDR3 is TGTGCCAGCTGGACTAGCGGCACAGATACGCAGTATTTT.